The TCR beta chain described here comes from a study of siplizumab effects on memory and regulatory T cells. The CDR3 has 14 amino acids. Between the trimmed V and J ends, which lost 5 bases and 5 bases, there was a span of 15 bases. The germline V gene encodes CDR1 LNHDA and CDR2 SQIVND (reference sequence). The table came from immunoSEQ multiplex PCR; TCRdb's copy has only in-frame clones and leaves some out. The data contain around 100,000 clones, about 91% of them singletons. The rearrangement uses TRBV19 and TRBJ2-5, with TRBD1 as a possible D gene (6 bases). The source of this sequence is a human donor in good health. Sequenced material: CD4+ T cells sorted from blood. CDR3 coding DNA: TGTGCCAGTAGTCCAAACAGGGCAGCGGAGACCCAGTACTTC. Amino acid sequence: CASSPNRAAETQYF.